Listed below are T cell receptor beta chains from one sample, sequenced in a study of PD-1 blockade in classical Hodgkin lymphoma. Produced via immunoSEQ multiplex PCR; TCRdb's table is partial and in-frame only. The table includes 15,000 to 20,000 clones, around 89% detected once. The sequences come from CD8+ T cells from blood, collected before the fourth cycle of nivolumab. The receptors here all came from a human donor with classical Hodgkin lymphoma. Each CDR3 is given with its conserved first and last residue. The D gene is left open where the match is weak. The size of a clone is reported for some rows only, either as once, few or many, or as a class for expanded clones.

V gene	D gene	J gene	clone size	CDR3 protein	CDR3 DNA
TRBV7-9	-	TRBJ1-2	-	CASSFGALRDYGYTF	TGTGCCAGCAGCTTTGGGGCCCTAAGGGACTATGGCTACACCTTC
TRBV7-9	-	TRBJ2-1	-	CASSTWGEEQFF	TGTGCCAGCAGCACCTGGGGAGAAGAGCAGTTCTTC
TRBV7-2	-	TRBJ1-1	-	CASTEPGTRNTEAFF	TGTGCCAGCACCGAACCCGGGACAAGGAACACTGAAGCTTTCTTT
TRBV11-2	-	TRBJ2-6	once	CASIRLTYPCSGANVLTF	TGTGCCAGCATCCGCTTGACCTATCCCTGCTCTGGGGCCAACGTCCTGACTTTC
TRBV7-9	-	TRBJ1-4	-	CASRDNTDEKLFF	TGTGCCAGTAGGGACAACACCGATGAAAAACTGTTTTTT
TRBV27	TRBD1	TRBJ2-7	-	CASSFGTGAYEQYF	TGTGCCAGCAGTTTTGGGACAGGAGCCTACGAGCAGTACTTC
TRBV5-5	-	TRBJ2-4	-	CASSLYEGLAKNIQYF	TGTGCCAGCAGCTTGTATGAGGGCCTAGCCAAAAACATTCAGTACTTC
TRBV4-1	-	TRBJ1-1	-	CASSQGNTEAFF	TGCGCCAGCAGCCAAGGGAACACTGAAGCTTTCTTT
TRBV29-1	TRBD2	TRBJ2-2	-	CSVEVSGRGGTGELFF	TGCAGCGTTGAGGTTAGCGGGAGGGGCGGCACCGGGGAGCTGTTTTTT
TRBV7-9	-	TRBJ2-7	-	CASSLEWTASYEQYF	TGTGCCAGCAGCTTAGAATGGACAGCTTCCTACGAGCAGTACTTC
TRBV6-5	TRBD1	TRBJ2-2	-	CASSYLGTGGTGELFF	TGTGCCAGCAGTTACCTCGGGACAGGGGGCACCGGGGAGCTGTTTTTT